The present entry profiles one TCR beta chain with its context. The V segment lost 5 bases and the J segment 3 bases; nucleotides outside the gene matches: 8. The CDR3 has 17 residues. Germline lookup yields CDR1 SEHNR and CDR2 FQNEAQ (reference sequence). This sample was taken from a study of blood T cell repertoires in COVID-19. Study details: Sites in the United States, Italy and Spain provided acute and convalescent COVID-19 samples. T cells, B-cell-depleted T cells, or PBMCs provided the cDNA or gDNA that served as material.

This table comes from immunoSEQ multiplex PCR, and its TCRdb copy is limited to in-frame clones, with some not included. The sample has under 200,000 clones; more than 85% are singletons. The source is a man aged 45 to 65 with acute or convalescent COVID-19. Material: peripheral blood. V usage is TRBV7-9 and J usage is TRBJ2-5; 14 bases agree with TRBD2. CDR3 protein: CASSRLAGGPWEETQYF. The CDR3 nucleotides read TGTGCCAGCAGCCGACTAGCGGGGGGGCCCTGGGAAGAGACCCAGTACTTC.